This T cell receptor beta chain was profiled in a study of cytomegalovirus exposure and HLA in healthy donors. The wider study: The same platform as the 650 to 700 first-cohort repertoires was used for the 120 validation repertoires, a later analysis reported.

As for this clone: Its antigen remains unknown.

The CDR3 covers 17 residues. V gave up 5 bases and J gave up 2 bases, with 22 bases separating them. CDR1 and CDR2 from the germline V gene are SEHNR and FQNEAQ (reference sequence). The protocol was immunoSEQ multiplex PCR, while the TCRdb copy is restricted to in-frame clones and leaves out a portion. This sample carries over 60,000 clones, 94% of them seen once, and the ten largest clones take less than 4.5%. Regarding the study as a whole: Specificity of three CMV-associated chains for CMV antigens was verified in vitro. Some TCR beta chains (approximately 180 of them) were listed as cytomegalovirus-associated. Rarity characterized most TCR sequences, yet some public TCRs appeared in many donors.

The TCR originated in a man between 18 and 35 years old in good health and CMV-seropositive. Sequencing was done on a sample of PBMCs. The rearrangement links TRBV7-9 to TRBJ2-7, with D perhaps matching TRBD1 (6 bases). The CDR3 is CASSQGIRDTIPYEQYF. CDR3 DNA: TGTGCCAGCAGCCAGGGGATCCGGGACACCATTCCCTACGAGCAGTACTTC.